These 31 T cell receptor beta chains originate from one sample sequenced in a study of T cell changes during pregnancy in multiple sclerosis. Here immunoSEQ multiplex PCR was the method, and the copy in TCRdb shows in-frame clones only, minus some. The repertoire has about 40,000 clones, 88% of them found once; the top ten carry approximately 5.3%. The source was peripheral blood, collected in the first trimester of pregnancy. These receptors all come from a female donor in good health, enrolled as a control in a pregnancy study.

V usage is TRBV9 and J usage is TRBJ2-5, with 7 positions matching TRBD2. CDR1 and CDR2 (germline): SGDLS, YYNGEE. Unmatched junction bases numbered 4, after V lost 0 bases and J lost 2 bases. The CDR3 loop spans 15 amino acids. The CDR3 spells CASSVGSRGQETQYF. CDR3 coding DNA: TGTGCCAGCAGCGTAGGATCGCGGGGGCAAGAGACCCAGTACTTC.

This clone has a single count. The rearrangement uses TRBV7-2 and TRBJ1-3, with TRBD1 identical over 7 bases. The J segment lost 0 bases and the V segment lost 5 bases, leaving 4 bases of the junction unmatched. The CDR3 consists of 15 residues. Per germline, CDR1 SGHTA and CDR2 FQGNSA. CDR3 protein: CASSRDRASGNTIYF. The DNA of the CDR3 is TGTGCCAGCAGCCGCGACAGGGCCTCTGGAAACACCATATATTTT.

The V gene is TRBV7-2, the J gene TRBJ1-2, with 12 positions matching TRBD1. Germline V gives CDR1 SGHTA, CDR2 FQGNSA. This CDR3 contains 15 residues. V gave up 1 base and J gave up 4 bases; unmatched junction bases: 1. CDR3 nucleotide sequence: TGTGCCAGCAGCTTAGGGGACAGGGGGCCCTATGGCTACACCTTC. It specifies CASSLGDRGPYGYTF.

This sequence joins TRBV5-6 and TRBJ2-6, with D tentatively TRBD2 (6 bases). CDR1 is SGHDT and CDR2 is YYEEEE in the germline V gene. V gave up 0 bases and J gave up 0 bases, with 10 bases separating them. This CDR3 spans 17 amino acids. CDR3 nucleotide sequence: TGTGCCAGCAGCTTGGCAGGAGGGAACTCTGGGGCCAACGTCCTGACTTTC. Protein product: CASSLAGGNSGANVLTF.

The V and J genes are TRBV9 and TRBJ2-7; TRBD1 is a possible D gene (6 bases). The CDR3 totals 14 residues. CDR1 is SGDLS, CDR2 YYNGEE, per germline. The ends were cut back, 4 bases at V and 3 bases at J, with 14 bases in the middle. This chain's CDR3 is CASSPADRHYEQYF. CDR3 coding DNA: TGTGCCAGCAGCCCAGCGGACAGACACTACGAGCAGTACTTC.

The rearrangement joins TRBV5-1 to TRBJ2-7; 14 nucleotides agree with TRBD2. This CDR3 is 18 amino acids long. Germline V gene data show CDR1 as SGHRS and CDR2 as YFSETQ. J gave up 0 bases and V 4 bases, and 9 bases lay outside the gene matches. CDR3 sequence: CASSPTTSGGESSYEQYF. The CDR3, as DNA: TGCGCCAGCAGCCCGACGACTAGCGGGGGGGAGAGCTCCTACGAGCAGTACTTC. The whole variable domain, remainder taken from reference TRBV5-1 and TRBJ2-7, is KAGVTQTPRYLIKTRGQQVTLSCSPISGHRSVSWYQQTPGQGLQFLFEYFSETQRNKGNFPGRFSGRQFSNSRSEMNVSTLELGDSALYLCASSPTTSGGESSYEQYFGPGTRLTVT.

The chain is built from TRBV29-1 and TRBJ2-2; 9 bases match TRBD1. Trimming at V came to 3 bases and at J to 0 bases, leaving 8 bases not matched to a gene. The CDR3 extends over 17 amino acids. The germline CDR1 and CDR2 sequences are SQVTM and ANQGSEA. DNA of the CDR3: TGCAGCGTTGACACCGGGACAGGGAAAGCGAACACCGGGGAGCTGTTTTTT. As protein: CSVDTGTGKANTGELFF.

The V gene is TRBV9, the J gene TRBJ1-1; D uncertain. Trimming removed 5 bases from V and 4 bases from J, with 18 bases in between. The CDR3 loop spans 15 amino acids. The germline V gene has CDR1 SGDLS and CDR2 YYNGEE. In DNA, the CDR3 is TGTGCCAGCAGGCTGCAACGGGGAGCGGGCACTGAAGCTTTCTTT. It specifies CASRLQRGAGTEAFF.

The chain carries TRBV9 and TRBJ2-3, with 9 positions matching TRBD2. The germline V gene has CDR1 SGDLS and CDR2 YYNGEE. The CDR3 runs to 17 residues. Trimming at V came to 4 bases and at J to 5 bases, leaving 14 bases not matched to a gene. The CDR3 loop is CASSPTPAGGGGDTQYF. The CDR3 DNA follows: TGTGCCAGCAGCCCCACGCCAGCGGGGGGCGGGGGAGATACGCAGTATTTT.

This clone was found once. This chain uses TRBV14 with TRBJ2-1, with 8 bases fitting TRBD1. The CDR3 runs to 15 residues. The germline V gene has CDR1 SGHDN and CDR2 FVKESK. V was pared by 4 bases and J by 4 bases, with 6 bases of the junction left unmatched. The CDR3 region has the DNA TGTGCCAGCAGCCGCCGGACAGGGTGGTACAATGAGCAGTTCTTC. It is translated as CASSRRTGWYNEQFF.

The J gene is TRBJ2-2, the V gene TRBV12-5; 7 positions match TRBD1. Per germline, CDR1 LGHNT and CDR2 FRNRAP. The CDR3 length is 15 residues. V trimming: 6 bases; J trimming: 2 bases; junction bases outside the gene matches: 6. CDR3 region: CASGQGQINTGELFF. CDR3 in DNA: TGTGCTAGTGGCCAGGGACAGATAAACACCGGGGAGCTGTTTTTT.

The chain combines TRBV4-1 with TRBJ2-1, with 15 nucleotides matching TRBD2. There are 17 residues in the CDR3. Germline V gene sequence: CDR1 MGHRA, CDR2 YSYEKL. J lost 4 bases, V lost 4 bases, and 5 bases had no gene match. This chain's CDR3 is CASSLGLAGGTYNEQFF. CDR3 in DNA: TGCGCCAGCAGCCTGGGACTAGCGGGGGGTACGTACAATGAGCAGTTCTTC.

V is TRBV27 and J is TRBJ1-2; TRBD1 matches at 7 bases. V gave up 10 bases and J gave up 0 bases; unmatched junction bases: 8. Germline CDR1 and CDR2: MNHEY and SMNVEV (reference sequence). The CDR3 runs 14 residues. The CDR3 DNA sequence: TGTGCCACCAGGGGACAGTCGACTAACTATGGCTACACCTTC. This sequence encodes CATRGQSTNYGYTF.

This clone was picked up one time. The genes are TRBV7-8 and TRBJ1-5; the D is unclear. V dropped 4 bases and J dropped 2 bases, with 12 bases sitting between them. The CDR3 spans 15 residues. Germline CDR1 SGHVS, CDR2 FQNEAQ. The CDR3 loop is CASSSRLARNQPQHF. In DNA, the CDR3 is TGTGCCAGCAGCTCCCGTTTGGCTCGCAATCAGCCCCAGCATTTT.

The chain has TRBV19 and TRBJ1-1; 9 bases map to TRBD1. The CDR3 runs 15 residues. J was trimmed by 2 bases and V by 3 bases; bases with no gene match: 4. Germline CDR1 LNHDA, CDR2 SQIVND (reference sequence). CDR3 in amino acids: CASSIRDRDNTEAFF. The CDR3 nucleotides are TGTGCCAGTAGTATCCGGGACAGGGACAACACTGAAGCTTTCTTT.

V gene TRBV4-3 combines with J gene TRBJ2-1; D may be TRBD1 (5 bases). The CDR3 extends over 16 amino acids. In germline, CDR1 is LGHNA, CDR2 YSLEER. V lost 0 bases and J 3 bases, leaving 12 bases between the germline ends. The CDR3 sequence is CASSQDPGMSYNEQFF. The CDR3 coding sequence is TGCGCCAGCAGCCAAGACCCAGGGATGAGCTACAATGAGCAGTTCTTC.

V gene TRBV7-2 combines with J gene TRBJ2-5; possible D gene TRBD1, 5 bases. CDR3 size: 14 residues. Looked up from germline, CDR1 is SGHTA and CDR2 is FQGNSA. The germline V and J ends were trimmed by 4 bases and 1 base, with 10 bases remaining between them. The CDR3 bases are TGTGCCAGCAGCTCCCAGGGCTTCCAAGAGACCCAGTACTTC. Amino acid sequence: CASSSQGFQETQYF.

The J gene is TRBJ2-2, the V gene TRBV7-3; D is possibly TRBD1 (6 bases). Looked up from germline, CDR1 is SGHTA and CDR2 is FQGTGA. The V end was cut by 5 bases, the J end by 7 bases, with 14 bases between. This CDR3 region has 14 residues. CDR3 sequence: CASSPGAFGGELFF. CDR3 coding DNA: TGTGCCAGCAGCCCAGGGGCGTTTGGCGGGGAGCTGTTTTTT.

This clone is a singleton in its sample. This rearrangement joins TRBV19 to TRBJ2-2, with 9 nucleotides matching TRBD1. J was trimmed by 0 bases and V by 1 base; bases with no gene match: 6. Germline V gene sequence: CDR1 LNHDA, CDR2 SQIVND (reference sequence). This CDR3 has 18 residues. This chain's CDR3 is CASSIVGTGYPNTGELFF. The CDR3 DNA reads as TGTGCCAGTAGTATAGTCGGGACAGGGTATCCGAACACCGGGGAGCTGTTTTTT.

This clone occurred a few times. The CDR3 bases are TGTGCCAGCAGTGGGACAGGGGACGGGTACTCACCCCTCCACTTT. Translation: CASSGTGDGYSPLHF. The gene calls are TRBV6-4 and TRBJ1-6; TRBD1 aligns across 9 bases. The germline V gene has CDR1 MRHNA and CDR2 SNTAGT. Germline trimming cut 4 bases from V and 10 bases from J; bases unmatched to any gene: 8. This CDR3 region has 15 residues.

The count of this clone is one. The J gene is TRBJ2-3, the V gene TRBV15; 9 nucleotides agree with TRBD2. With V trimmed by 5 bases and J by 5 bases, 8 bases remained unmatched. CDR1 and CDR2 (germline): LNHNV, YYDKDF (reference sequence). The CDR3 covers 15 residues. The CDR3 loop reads CATSRGRGGQDTQYF. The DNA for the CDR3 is TGTGCCACCAGCCGGGGGCGGGGGGGCCAAGATACGCAGTATTTT.

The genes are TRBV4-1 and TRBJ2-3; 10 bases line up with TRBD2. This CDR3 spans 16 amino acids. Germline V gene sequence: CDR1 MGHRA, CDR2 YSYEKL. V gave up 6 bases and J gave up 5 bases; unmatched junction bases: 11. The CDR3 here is CASRLEAGGLLDTQYF. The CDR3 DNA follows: TGCGCCAGCAGACTGGAAGCGGGGGGGCTTCTAGATACGCAGTATTTT.

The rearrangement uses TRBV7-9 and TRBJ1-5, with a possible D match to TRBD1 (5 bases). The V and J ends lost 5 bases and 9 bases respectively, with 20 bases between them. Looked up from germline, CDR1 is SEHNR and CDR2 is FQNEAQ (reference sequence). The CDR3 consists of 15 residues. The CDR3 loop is CASSKTGVGVGPQHF. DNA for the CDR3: TGTGCCAGCAGCAAAACGGGGGTTGGAGTAGGGCCCCAGCATTTT.

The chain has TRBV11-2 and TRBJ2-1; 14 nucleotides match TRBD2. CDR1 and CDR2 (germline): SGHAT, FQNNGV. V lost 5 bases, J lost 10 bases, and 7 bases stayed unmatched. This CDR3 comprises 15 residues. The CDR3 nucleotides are TGTGCCAGCAGCAGACTAGCGGGGGGGCCGGGGGAGCAGTTCTTC. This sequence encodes CASSRLAGGPGEQFF.

The CDR3 spells CATSSWTGTSGANVLTF. The CDR3 DNA reads TGTGCCACCAGCAGCTGGACAGGGACCTCTGGGGCCAACGTCCTGACTTTC. The V gene is TRBV15, the J gene TRBJ2-6; 8 bases align to TRBD1. The CDR3 runs to 17 residues. CDR1 LNHNV and CDR2 YYDKDF come from the germline V gene (reference sequence). With 3 bases clipped from V and 0 bases from J, the junction kept 4 bases outside the gene matches.

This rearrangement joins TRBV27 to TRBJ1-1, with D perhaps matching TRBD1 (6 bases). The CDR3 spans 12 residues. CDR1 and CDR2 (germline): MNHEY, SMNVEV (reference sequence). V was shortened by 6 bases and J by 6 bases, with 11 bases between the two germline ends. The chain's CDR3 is CASSPQGSEAFF. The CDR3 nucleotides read TGTGCCAGCAGCCCACAGGGATCTGAAGCTTTCTTT.

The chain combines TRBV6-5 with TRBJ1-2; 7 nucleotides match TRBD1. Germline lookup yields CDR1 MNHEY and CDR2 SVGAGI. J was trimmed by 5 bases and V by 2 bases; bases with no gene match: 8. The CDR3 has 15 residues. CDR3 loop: CASSYRVGQIYGYTF. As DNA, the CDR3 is TGTGCCAGCAGTTACCGCGTGGGACAGATTTATGGCTACACCTTC.

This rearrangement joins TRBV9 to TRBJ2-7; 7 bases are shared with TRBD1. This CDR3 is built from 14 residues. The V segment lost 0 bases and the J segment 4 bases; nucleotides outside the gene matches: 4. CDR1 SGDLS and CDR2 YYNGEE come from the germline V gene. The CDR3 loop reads CASSVGAGGYEQYF. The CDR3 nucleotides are TGTGCCAGCAGCGTAGGGGCAGGGGGTTACGAGCAGTACTTC.

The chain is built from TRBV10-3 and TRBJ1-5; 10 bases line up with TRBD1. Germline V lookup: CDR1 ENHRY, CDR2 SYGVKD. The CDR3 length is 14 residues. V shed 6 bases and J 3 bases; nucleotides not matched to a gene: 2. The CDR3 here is CAIRDRGNNQPQHF. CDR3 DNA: TGTGCCATCAGGGACAGGGGGAACAATCAGCCCCAGCATTTT.

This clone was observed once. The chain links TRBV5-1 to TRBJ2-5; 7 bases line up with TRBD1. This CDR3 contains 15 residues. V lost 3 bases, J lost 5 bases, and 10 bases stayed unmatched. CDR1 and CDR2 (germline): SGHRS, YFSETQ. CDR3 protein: CASSSAGGSRETQYF. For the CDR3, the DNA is TGCGCCAGCAGCTCGGCAGGGGGTTCGAGGGAGACCCAGTACTTC.

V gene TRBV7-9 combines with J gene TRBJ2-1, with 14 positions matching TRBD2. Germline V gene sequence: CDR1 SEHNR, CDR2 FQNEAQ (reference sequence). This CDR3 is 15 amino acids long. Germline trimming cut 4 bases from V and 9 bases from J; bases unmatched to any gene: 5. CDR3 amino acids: CASSSGLAGVGEQFF. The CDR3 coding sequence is TGTGCCAGCAGCTCGGGACTAGCGGGAGTTGGTGAGCAGTTCTTC.